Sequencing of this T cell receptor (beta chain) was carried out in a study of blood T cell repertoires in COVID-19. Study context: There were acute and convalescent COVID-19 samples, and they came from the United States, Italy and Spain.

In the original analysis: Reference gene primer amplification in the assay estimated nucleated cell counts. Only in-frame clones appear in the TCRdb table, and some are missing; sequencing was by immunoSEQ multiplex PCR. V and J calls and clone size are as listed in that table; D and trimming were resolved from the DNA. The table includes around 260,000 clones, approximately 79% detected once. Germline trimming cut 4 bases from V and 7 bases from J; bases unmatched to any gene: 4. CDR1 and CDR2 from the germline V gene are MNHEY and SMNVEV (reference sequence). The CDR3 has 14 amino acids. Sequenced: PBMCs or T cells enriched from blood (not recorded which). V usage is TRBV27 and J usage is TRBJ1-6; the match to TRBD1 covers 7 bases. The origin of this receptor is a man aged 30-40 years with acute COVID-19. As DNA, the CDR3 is TGTGCCAGCAGTTCCGGGACAGAAAATTCACCCCTCCACTTT. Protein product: CASSSGTENSPLHF.